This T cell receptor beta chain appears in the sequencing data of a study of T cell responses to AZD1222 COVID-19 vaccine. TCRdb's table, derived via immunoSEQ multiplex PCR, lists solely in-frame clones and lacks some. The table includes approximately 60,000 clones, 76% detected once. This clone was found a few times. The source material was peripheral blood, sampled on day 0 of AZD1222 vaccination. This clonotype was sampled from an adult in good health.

CDR3 bases: TGTGCCAGCAGTGCGGGGGTTCGGGAAAAACTGTTTTTT. This codes for CASSAGVREKLFF. V is TRBV6-4 and J is TRBJ1-4, with D possibly being TRBD1 (5 bases). Germline assignment: CDR1 MRHNA and CDR2 SNTAGT. This CDR3 is built from 13 residues. Trimming cost V 4 bases and J 8 bases, with 11 bases left between them.